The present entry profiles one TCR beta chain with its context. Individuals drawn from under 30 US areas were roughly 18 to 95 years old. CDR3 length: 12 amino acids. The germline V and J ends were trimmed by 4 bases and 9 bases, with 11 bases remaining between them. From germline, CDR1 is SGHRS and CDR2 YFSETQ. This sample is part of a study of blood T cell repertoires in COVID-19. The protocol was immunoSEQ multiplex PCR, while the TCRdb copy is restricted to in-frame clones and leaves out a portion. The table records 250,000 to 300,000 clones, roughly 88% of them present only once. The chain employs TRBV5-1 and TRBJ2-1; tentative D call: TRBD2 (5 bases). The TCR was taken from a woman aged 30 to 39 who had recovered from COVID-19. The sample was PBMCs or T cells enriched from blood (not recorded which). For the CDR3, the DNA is TGCGCCAGCAGCCCCGCTAGCACTGAGCAGTTCTTC. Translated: CASSPASTEQFF.